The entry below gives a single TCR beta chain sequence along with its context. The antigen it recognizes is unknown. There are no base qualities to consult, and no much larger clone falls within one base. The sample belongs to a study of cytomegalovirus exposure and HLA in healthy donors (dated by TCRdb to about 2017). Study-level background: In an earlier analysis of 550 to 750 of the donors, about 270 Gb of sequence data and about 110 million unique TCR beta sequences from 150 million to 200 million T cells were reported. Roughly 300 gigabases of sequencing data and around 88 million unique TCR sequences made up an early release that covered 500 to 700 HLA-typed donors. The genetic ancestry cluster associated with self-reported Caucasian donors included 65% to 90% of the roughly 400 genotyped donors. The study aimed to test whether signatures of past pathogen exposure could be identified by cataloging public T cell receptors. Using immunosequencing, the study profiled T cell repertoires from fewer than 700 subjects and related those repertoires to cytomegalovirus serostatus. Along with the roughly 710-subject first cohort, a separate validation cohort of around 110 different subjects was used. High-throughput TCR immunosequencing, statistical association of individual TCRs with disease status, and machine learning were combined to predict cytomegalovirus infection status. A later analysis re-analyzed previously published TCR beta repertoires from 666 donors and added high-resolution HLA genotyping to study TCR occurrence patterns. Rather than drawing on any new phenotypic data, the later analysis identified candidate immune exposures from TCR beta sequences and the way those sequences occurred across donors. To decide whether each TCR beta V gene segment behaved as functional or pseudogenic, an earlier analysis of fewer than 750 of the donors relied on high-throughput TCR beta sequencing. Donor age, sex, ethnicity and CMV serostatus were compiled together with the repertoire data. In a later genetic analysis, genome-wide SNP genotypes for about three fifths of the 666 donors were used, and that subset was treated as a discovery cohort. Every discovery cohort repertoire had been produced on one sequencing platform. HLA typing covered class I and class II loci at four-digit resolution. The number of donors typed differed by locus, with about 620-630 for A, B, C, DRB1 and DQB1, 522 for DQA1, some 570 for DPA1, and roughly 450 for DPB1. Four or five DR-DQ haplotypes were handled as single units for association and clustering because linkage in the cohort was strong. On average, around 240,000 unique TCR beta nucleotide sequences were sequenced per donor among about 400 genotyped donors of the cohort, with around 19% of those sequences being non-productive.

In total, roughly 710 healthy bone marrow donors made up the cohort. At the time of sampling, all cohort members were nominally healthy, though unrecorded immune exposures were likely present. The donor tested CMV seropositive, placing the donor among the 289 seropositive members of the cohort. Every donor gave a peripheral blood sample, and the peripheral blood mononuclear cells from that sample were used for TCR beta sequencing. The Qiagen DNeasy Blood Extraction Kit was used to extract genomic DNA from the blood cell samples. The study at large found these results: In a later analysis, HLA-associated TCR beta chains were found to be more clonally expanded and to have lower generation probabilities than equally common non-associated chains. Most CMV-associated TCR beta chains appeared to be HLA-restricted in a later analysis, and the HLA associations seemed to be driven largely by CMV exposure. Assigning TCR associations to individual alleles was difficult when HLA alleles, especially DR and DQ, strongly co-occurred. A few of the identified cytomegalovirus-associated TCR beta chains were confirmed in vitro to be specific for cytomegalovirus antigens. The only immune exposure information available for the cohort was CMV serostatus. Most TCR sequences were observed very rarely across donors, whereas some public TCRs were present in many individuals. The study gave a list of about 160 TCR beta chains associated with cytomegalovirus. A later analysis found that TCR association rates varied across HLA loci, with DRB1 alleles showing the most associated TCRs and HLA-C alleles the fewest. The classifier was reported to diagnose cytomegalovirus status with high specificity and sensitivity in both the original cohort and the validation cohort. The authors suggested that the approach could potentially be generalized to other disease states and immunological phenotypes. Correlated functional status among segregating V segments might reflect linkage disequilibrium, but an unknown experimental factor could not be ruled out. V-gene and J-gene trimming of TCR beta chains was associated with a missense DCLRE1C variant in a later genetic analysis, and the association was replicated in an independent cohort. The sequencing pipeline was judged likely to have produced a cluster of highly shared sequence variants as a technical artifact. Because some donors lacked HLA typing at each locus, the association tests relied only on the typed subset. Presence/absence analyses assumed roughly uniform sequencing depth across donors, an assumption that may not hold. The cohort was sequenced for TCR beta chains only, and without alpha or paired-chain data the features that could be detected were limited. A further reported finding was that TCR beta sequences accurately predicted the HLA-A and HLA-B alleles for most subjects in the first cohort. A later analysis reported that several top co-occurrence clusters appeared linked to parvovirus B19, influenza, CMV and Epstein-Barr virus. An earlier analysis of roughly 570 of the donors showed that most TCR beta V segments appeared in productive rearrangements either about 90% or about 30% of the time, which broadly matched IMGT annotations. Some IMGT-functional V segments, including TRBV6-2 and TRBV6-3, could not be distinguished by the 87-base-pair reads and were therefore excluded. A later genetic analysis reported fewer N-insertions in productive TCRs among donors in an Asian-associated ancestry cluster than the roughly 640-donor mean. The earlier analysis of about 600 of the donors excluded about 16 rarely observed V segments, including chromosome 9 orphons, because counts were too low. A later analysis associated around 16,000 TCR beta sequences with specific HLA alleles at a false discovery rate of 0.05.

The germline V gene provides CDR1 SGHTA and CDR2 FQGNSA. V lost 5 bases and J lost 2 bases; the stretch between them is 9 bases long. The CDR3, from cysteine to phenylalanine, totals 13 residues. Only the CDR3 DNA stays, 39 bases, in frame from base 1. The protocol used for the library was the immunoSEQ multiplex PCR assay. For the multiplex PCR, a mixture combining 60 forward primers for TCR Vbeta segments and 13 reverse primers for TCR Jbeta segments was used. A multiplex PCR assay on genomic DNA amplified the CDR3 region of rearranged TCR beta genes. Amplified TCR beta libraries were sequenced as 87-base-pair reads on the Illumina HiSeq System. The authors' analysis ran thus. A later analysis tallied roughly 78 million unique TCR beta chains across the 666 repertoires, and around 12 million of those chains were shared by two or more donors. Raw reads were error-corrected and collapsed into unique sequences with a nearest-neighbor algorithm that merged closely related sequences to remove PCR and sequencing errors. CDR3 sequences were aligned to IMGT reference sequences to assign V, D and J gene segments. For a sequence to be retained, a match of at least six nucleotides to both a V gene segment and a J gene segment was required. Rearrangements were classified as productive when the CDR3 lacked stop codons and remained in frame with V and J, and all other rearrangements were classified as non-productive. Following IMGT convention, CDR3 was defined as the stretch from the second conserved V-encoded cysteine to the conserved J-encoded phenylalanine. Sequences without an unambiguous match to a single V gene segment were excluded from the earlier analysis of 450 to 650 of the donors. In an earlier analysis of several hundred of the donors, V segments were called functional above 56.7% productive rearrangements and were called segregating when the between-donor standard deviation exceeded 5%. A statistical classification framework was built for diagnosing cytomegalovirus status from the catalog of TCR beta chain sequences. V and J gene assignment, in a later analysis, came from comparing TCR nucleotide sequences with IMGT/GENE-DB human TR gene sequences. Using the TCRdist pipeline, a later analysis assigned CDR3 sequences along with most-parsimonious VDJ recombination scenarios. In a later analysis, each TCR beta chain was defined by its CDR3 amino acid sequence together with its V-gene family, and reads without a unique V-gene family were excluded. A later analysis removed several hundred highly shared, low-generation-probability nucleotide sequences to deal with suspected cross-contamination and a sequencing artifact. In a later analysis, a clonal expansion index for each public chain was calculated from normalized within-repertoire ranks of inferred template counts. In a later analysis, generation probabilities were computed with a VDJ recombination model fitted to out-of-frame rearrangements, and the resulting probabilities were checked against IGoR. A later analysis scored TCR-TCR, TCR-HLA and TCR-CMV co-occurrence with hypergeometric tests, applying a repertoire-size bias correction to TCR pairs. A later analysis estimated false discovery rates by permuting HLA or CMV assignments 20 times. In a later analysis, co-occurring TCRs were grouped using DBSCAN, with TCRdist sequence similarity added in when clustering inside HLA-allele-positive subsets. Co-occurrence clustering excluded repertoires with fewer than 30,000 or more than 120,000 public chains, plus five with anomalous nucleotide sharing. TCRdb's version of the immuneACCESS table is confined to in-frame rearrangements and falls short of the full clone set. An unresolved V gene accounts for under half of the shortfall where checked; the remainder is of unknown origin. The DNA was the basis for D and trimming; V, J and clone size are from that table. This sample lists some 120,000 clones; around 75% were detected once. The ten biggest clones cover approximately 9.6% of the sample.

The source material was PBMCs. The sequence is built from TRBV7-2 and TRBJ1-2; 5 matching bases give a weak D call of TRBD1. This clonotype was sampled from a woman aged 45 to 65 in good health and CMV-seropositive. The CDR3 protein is CASSQDTNYGYTF. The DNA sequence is TGTGCCAGCAGCCAGGACACAAACTATGGCTACACCTTC. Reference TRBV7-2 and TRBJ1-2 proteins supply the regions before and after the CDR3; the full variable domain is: GAGVSQSPSNKVTEKGKDVELRCDPISGHTALYWYRQSLGQGLEFLIYFQGNSAPDKSGLPSDRFSAERTGGSVSTLTIQRTQQEDSAVYLCASSQDTNYGYTFGSGTRLTVV.